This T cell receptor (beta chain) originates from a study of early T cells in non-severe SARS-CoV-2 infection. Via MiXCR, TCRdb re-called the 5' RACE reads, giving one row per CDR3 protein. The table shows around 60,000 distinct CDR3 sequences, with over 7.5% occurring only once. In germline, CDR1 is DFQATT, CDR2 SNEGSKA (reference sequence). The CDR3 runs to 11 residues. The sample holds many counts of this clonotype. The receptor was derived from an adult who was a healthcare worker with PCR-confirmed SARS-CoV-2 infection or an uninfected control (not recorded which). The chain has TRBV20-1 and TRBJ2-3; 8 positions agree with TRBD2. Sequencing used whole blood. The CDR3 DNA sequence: TGCCAAGCGGGAGGCACAGATACGCAGTATTTT. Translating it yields CQAGGTDTQYF.